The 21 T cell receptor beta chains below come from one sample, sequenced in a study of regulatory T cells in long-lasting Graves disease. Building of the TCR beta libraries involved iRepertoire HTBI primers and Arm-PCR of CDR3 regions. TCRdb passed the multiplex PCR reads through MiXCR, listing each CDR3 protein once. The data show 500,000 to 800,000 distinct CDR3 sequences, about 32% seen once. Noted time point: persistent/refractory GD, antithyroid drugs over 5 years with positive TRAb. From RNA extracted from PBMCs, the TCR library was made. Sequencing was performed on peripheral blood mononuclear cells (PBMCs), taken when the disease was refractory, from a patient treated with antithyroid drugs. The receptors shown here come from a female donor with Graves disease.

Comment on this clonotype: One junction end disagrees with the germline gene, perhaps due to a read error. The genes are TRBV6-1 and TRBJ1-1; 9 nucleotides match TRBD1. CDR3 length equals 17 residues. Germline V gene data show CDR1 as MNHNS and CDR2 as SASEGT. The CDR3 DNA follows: TGTGCCAGCAGACGGACAGGGGACGCGGGCGGGAACACTGGAGCTTTCTTT. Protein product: CASRRTGDAGGNTGAFF.

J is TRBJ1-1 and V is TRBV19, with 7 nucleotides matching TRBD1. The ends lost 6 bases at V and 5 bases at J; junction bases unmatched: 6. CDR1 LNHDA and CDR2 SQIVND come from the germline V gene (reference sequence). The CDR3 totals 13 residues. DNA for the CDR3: TGTGCCAGTAGGCGCAGGGGGGGAACTGAAGCTTTCTTT. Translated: CASRRRGGTEAFF.

This chain's CDR3 is CSASLASGRAETQYF. The CDR3 nucleotides are TGCAGTGCTAGTCTGGCTAGCGGGAGAGCAGAGACCCAGTACTTC. This chain links TRBV20-1 with TRBJ2-5; 10 nucleotides match TRBD2. The CDR3 sequence is 15 residues long. Trimming at V came to 3 bases and at J to 4 bases, leaving 8 bases not matched to a gene. CDR1 and CDR2 from the germline V gene are DFQATT and SNEGSKA (reference sequence).

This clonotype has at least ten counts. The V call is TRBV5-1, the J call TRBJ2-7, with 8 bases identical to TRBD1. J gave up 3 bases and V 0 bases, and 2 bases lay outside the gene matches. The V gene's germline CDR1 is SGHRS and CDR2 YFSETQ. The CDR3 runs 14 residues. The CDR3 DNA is TGCGCCAGCAGCTTGGCCGGGACAGGCTACGAGCAGTACTTC. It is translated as CASSLAGTGYEQYF.

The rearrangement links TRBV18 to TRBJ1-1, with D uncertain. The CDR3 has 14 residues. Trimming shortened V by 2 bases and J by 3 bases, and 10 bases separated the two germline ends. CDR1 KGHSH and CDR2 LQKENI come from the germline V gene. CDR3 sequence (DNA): TGTGCCAGCTCACCAAGAGAGGAATACACTGAAGCTTTCTTT. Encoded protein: CASSPREEYTEAFF.

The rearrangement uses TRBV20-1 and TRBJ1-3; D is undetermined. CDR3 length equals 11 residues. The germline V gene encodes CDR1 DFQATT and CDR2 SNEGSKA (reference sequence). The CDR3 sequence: CSSHKGNTIYF. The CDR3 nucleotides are TGCAGCTCACATAAAGGAAACACCATATATTTT.

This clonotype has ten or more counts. DNA for the CDR3: TGTGCCAGCAGTTACGCCAGGGATCAACGGACCCAGTACTTC. It translates to CASSYARDQRTQYF. This rearrangement joins TRBV6-9 to TRBJ2-5, with D possibly matching TRBD1 (5 bases). Germline CDR1 MNHGY, CDR2 SVAAGI. Trimming pared 3 bases from V and 7 bases from J, leaving 15 bases between. The CDR3 has 14 residues.

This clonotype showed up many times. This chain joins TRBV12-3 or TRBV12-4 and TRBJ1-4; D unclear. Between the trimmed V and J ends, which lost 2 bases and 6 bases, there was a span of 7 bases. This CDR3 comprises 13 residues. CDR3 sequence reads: CASSLTADEKLFF. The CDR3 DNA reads TGTGCCAGCAGTTTAACGGCGGATGAAAAACTGTTTTTT.

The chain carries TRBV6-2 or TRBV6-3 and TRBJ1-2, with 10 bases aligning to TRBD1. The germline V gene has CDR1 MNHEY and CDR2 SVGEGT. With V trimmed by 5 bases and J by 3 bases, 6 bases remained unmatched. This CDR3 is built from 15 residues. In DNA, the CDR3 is TGTGCCAGCAGTCCGTTGACAGGGGGCGACTATGGCTACACCTTC. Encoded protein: CASSPLTGGDYGYTF.

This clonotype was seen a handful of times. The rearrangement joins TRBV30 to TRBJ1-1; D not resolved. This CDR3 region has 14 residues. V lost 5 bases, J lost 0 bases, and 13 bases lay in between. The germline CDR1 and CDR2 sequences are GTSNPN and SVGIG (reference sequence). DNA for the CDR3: TGTGCCTGGGCCCCGCCACCGATGAACACTGAAGCTTTCTTT. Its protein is CAWAPPPMNTEAFF.

This CDR3 is CASIMTDSYEQYF. CDR3 coding DNA: TGTGCCAGCATTATGACAGACTCCTACGAGCAGTACTTC. The chain couples TRBV7-8 to TRBJ2-7; maybe TRBD1 (5 bases). Looked up from germline, CDR1 is SGHVS and CDR2 is FQNEAQ. This CDR3 spans 13 amino acids. V was shortened by 7 bases and J by 0 bases, with 10 bases between the two germline ends.

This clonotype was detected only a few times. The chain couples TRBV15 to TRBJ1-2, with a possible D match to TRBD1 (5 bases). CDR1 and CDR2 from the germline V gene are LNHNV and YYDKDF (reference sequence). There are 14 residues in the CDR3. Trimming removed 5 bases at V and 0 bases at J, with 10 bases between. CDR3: CATSERGANYGYTF. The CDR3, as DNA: TGTGCCACCAGCGAAAGGGGAGCTAACTATGGCTACACCTTC.

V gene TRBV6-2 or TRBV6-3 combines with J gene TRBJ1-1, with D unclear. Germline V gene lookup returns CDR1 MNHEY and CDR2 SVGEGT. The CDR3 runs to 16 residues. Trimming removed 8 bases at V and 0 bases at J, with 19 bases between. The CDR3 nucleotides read TGTGCCAGCGGGCCTGGTGCATTTTCTATGAACACTGAAGCTTTCTTT. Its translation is CASGPGAFSMNTEAFF.

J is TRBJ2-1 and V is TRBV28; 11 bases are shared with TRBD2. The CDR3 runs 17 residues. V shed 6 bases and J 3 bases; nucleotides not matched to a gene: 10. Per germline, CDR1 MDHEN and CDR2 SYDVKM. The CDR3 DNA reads TGTGCCAGCAGCCGGGGACTAGCGGACCCACTCTACAATGAGCAGTTCTTC. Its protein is CASSRGLADPLYNEQFF.

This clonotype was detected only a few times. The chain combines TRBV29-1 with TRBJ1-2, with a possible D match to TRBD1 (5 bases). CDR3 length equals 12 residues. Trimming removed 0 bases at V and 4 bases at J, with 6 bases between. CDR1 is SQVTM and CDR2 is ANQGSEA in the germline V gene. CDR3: CSVEDGTYGYTF. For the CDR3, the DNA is TGCAGCGTTGAAGACGGGACCTATGGCTACACCTTC.

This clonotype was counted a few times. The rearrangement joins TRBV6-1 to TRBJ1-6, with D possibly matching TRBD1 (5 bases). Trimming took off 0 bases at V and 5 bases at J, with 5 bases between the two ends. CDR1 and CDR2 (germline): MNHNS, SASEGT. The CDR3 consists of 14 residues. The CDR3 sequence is CASSEAGDNSPLHF. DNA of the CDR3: TGTGCCAGCAGTGAAGCAGGGGATAATTCACCCCTCCACTTT.

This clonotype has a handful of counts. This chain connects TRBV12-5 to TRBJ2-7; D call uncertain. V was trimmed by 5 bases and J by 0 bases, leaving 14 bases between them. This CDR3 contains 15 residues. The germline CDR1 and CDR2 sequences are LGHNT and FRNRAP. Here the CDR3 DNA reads TGTGCTAGTGGTAAGGACCCACTACCCTCCTACGAGCAGTACTTC. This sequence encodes CASGKDPLPSYEQYF.

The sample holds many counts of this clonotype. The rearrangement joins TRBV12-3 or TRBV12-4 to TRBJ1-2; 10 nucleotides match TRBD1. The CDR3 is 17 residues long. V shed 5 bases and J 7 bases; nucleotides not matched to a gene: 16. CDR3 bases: TGTGCCAGCAGTCCCACCCAAGACAGGGGGCGAGGGGGTGGCTACACCTTC. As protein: CASSPTQDRGRGGGYTF.

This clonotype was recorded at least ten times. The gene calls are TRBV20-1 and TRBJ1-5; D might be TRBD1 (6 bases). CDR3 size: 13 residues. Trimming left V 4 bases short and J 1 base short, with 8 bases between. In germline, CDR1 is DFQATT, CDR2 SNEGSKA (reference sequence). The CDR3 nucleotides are TGCAGTGCTAACAGGGCAAGCAATCAGCCCCAGCATTTT. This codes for CSANRASNQPQHF.

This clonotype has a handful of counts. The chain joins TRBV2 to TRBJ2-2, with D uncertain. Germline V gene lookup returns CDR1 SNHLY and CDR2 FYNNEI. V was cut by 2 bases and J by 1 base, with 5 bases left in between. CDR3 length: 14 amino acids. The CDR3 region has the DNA TGTGCCAGCAGTGAAACCAGGAACACCGGGGAGCTGTTTTTT. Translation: CASSETRNTGELFF.

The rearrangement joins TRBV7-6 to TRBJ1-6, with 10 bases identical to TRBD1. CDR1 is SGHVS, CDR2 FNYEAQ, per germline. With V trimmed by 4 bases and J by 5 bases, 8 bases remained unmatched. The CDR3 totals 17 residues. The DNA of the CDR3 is TGTGCCAGCAGCTCCAGGCGGGACAGGGGTAATAATTCACCCCTCCACTTT. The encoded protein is CASSSRRDRGNNSPLHF. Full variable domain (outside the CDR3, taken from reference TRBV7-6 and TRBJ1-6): GAGVSQSPRYKVTKRGQDVALRCDPISGHVSLYWYRQALGQGPEFLTYFNYEAQQDKSGLPNDRFSAERPEGSISTLTIQRTEQRDSAMYRCASSSRRDRGNNSPLHFGNGTRLTVT.